This T cell receptor beta chain is drawn from a study of cytomegalovirus exposure and HLA in healthy donors. Study observations and caveats: Despite most TCR sequences being rare, some public TCRs occurred in many donors. V- and J-gene trimming in TCR beta was tied to a missense DCLRE1C variant by an analysis performed later. Later, TCR association rates were found to vary by HLA locus, highest for DRB1 and lowest for HLA-C.

Sampled while nominally healthy, donors likely had unrecorded immune exposures. The CDR3 runs to 15 residues. The V and J ends lost 4 bases and 2 bases respectively, with 14 bases between them. Germline CDR1 reads SGHTA; CDR2 reads FQGNSA. This clone is a singleton in its sample. What it binds is not known. 60 Vbeta and 13 Jbeta primers were used in PCR. The data were produced by immunoSEQ multiplex PCR, yet TCRdb's version contains in-frame clones alone and is incomplete. The table includes some 120,000 clones, around 75% detected once. V and J are TRBV7-2 and TRBJ1-1, with a weak D call TRBD1 (5 bases). Sequencing was performed on PBMCs. The source of this sequence is a woman between 18 and 29 years old in good health and CMV-seronegative. The CDR3 spells CASSWQGPPNTEAFF. The DNA of the CDR3 is TGTGCCAGCAGCTGGCAGGGTCCCCCCAACACTGAAGCTTTCTTT.